The rows below give T cell receptor beta chains drawn from one sample of a study of Ad26.COV2.S vaccination and SARS-CoV-2 variants. Assay: immunoSEQ multiplex PCR; the TCRdb copy retains only in-frame clones and omits some. The sample includes 400,000 to 500,000 clones, approximately 90% of them seen just once. The sequencing here drew on peripheral blood, taken in a trial of Ad26.COV2.S vaccine versus placebo. All receptors come from a person between 18 and 65 years old who received the Ad26.COV2.S COVID-19 vaccine or a placebo. The CDR3 runs from the conserved cysteine through the conserved F or W. Each record gives: V gene, J gene, CDR3 length, CDR3 protein.

v_call: TRBV6-2/TRBV6-3; j_call: TRBJ2-3; cdr3_length: 16; cdr3_aa: CASSYGTGVSTDTQYF
v_call: TRBV28; j_call: TRBJ1-2; cdr3_length: 13; cdr3_aa: CASSPHRRYGYTF
v_call: TRBV11-2; j_call: TRBJ2-5; cdr3_length: 14; cdr3_aa: CASSLGGAGETQYF
v_call: TRBV7-2; j_call: TRBJ2-2; cdr3_length: 14; cdr3_aa: CASSLEALPGELFF
v_call: TRBV12-3/TRBV12-4; j_call: TRBJ1-3; cdr3_length: 13; cdr3_aa: CASSLSSGNTIYF
v_call: TRBV24-1; j_call: TRBJ1-2; cdr3_length: 12; cdr3_aa: CATWGQGYGYTF
v_call: TRBV5-4; j_call: TRBJ2-2; cdr3_length: 14; cdr3_aa: CASSADRGLGELFF
v_call: TRBV2; j_call: TRBJ2-1; cdr3_length: 12; cdr3_aa: CATQTGYNEQFF
v_call: TRBV6-5; j_call: TRBJ2-5; cdr3_length: 15; cdr3_aa: CASMLGAPYQETQYF
v_call: TRBV24-1; j_call: TRBJ2-1; cdr3_length: 13; cdr3_aa: CATRPTGDNEQFF
v_call: TRBV2; j_call: TRBJ2-7; cdr3_length: 12; cdr3_aa: CASRAGGAEQYF
v_call: TRBV28; j_call: TRBJ1-2; cdr3_length: 12; cdr3_aa: CASSSWGYGYTF
v_call: TRBV5-4; j_call: TRBJ2-1; cdr3_length: 15; cdr3_aa: CASSRTSGAGDEQFF
v_call: TRBV7-9; j_call: TRBJ2-5; cdr3_length: 16; cdr3_aa: CASSSGRQGGQETQYF
v_call: TRBV5-6; j_call: TRBJ2-1; cdr3_length: 13; cdr3_aa: CASSGGLAGEQFF
v_call: TRBV9; j_call: TRBJ1-2; cdr3_length: 14; cdr3_aa: CASSVAGTGEVVAF
v_call: TRBV3-1/TRBV3-2; j_call: TRBJ2-7; cdr3_length: 13; cdr3_aa: CASSHWDSHEQYF
v_call: TRBV30; j_call: TRBJ1-1; cdr3_length: 12; cdr3_aa: CALRGMNTEAFF
v_call: TRBV13; j_call: TRBJ1-3; cdr3_length: 12; cdr3_aa: CASSPPGNTIYF
v_call: TRBV11-2; j_call: TRBJ2-7; cdr3_length: 15; cdr3_aa: CASSLVDAGGYEQYF
v_call: TRBV13; j_call: TRBJ1-4; cdr3_length: 15; cdr3_aa: CASSSTQGPNEKLFF
v_call: TRBV20-1; j_call: TRBJ2-3; cdr3_length: 14; cdr3_aa: CSASASGPTDTQYF
v_call: TRBV29-1; j_call: TRBJ2-5; cdr3_length: 15; cdr3_aa: CSVEGSSGGRGTQYF
v_call: TRBV4-3; j_call: TRBJ2-7; cdr3_length: 16; cdr3_aa: CASSHLPGQGASEQYF
v_call: TRBV29-1; j_call: TRBJ1-1; cdr3_length: 10; cdr3_aa: CSVYQGGTFF
v_call: TRBV14; j_call: TRBJ1-6; cdr3_length: 15; cdr3_aa: CASSPYRSPGSPLHF
v_call: TRBV10-3; j_call: TRBJ2-7; cdr3_length: 13; cdr3_aa: CAISGQDLREQYF
v_call: TRBV12-3/TRBV12-4; j_call: TRBJ1-1; cdr3_length: 13; cdr3_aa: CATKDSMNTEAFF
v_call: TRBV30; j_call: TRBJ1-2; cdr3_length: 12; cdr3_aa: CAWSPTNYGYTF
v_call: TRBV9; j_call: TRBJ2-6; cdr3_length: 19; cdr3_aa: CASSAHWDRVRSGANVLTF
v_call: TRBV4-3; j_call: TRBJ2-1; cdr3_length: 16; cdr3_aa: CASSQEVLAWNNEQFF
v_call: TRBV7-9; j_call: TRBJ1-1; cdr3_length: 14; cdr3_aa: CASSLDRGGAEAFF
v_call: TRBV7-8; j_call: TRBJ1-2; cdr3_length: 16; cdr3_aa: CASSLATGPRNYGYTF
v_call: TRBV5-6; j_call: TRBJ1-1; cdr3_length: 15; cdr3_aa: CASSLKARVNTEAFF
v_call: TRBV7-2; j_call: TRBJ1-6; cdr3_length: 15; cdr3_aa: CASSRTGFYNSPLHF
v_call: TRBV4-3; j_call: TRBJ2-5; cdr3_length: 15; cdr3_aa: CASSPSRGDQETQYF
v_call: TRBV9; j_call: TRBJ1-6; cdr3_length: 15; cdr3_aa: CASSQEDRANSPLHF
v_call: TRBV5-1; j_call: TRBJ2-7; cdr3_length: 14; cdr3_aa: CASSLEALGYEQYF
v_call: TRBV30; j_call: TRBJ1-2; cdr3_length: 13; cdr3_aa: CACTIGTNYGYTF
v_call: TRBV10-1; j_call: TRBJ2-3; cdr3_length: 15; cdr3_aa: CASSVSGGAADTQYF
v_call: TRBV6-5; j_call: TRBJ1-1; cdr3_length: 13; cdr3_aa: CASTLQGTDEAFF
v_call: TRBV28; j_call: TRBJ2-2; cdr3_length: 15; cdr3_aa: CASRQGNSEHRGAVF
v_call: TRBV10-3; j_call: TRBJ2-1; cdr3_length: 17; cdr3_aa: CAISESRKTVAGNEQFF
v_call: TRBV19; j_call: TRBJ2-5; cdr3_length: 15; cdr3_aa: CASSMAGAIGETQYF
v_call: TRBV4-3; j_call: TRBJ2-1; cdr3_length: 13; cdr3_aa: CASSQRGLREQFF
v_call: TRBV2; j_call: TRBJ2-1; cdr3_length: 14; cdr3_aa: CASRLAGGPNEQFF
v_call: TRBV9; j_call: TRBJ2-1; cdr3_length: 16; cdr3_aa: CASIVLRVGIYNEQFF
v_call: TRBV5-1; j_call: TRBJ1-4; cdr3_length: 14; cdr3_aa: CASSSDVTGEKLFF
v_call: TRBV7-9; j_call: TRBJ2-3; cdr3_length: 17; cdr3_aa: CASSLFRSDRNTDTQYF
v_call: TRBV4-1; j_call: TRBJ1-4; cdr3_length: 14; cdr3_aa: CASSHESGGEKLFF